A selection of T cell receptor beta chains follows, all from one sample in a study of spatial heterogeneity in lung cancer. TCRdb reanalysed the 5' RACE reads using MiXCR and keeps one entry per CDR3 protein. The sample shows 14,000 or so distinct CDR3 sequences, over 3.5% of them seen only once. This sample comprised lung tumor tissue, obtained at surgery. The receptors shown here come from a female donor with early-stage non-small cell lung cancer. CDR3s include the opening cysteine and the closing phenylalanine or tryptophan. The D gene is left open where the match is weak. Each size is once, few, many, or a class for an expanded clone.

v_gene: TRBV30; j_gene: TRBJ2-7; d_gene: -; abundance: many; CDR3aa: CAWSVQNRNYEQYF; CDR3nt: TGTGCCTGGAGTGTACAAAACAGAAACTACGAGCAGTACTTC
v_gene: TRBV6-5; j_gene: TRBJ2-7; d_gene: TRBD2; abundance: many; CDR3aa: CASRRGDGGYEQYF; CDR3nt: TGTGCCAGCAGGCGGGGGGATGGGGGCTACGAGCAGTACTTC
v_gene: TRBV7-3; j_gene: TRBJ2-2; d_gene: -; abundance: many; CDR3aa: CASSSPLGELFF; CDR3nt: TGTGCCAGCAGCTCCCCACTCGGGGAGCTGTTTTTT
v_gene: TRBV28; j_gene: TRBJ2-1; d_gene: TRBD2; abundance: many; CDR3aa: CASSHLAGGYYNEQFF; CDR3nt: TGTGCCAGCAGTCACCTAGCGGGGGGATACTACAATGAGCAGTTCTTC
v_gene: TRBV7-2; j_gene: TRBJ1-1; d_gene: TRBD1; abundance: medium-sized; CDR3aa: CASSTGQANTEAFF; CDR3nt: TGTGCCAGCAGCACGGGACAGGCCAACACTGAAGCTTTCTTT
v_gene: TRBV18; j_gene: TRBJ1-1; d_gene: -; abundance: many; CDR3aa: CASTGWPTEAFF; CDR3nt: TGTGCCAGTACAGGGTGGCCAACTGAAGCTTTCTTT
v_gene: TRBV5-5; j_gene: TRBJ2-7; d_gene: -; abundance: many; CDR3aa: CASSLTYYEQYF; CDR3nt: TGTGCCAGCAGCTTGACTTACTACGAGCAGTACTTC
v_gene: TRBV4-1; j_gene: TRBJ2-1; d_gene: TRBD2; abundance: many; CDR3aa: CASSSRAGEMSFF; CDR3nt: TGCGCCAGCAGCTCGAGAGCGGGGGAAATGTCGTTCTTC
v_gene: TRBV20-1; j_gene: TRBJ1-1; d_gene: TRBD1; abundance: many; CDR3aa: CSAADRGWDTEAFF; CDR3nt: TGCAGTGCTGCCGACAGGGGCTGGGACACTGAAGCTTTCTTT
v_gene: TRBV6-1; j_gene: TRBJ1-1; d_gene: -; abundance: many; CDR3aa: CASSELGAQAFF; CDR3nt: TGTGCCAGCAGTGAACTCGGGGCCCAAGCTTTCTTT
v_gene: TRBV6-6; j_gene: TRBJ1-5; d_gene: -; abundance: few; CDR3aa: CASTRDTRNQPQHF; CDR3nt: TGTGCCAGCACCCGGGACACAAGAAATCAGCCCCAGCATTTT
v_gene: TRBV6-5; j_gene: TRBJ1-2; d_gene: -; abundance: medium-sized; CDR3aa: CASRIPGVAYGYTF; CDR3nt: TGTGCCAGCCGGATTCCAGGGGTAGCCTATGGCTACACCTTC
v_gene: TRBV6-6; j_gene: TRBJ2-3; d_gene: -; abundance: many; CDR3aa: CASAGGLGTDTQYF; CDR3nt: TGTGCCAGCGCCGGGGGTTTGGGCACAGATACGCAGTATTTT
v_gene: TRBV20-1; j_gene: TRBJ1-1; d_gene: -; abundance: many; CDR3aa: CSAVRGYTEAFF; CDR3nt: TGCAGTGCTGTTAGGGGGTATACTGAAGCTTTCTTT
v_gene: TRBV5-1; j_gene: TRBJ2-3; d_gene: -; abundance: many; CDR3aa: CASSLAWPIGSGTDTQYF; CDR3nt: TGCGCCAGCAGCTTGGCTTGGCCGATTGGTAGCGGCACAGATACGCAGTATTTT
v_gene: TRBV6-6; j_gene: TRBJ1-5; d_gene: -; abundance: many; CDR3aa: CASRFSDSFNQPQHF; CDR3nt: TGTGCCAGCAGATTCTCCGACAGCTTCAATCAGCCCCAGCATTTT
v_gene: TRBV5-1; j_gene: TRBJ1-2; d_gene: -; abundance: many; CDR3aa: CASSSKADGYTF; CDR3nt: TGCGCCAGCAGCTCGAAGGCGGATGGCTACACCTTC
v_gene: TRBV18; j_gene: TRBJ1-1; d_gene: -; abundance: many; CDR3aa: CASSLYPVGEAFF; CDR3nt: TGTGCCAGCTCACTATACCCTGTGGGTGAAGCTTTCTTT
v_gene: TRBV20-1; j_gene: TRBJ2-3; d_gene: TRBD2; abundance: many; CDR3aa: CSATSGGSLADTQYF; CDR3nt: TGCAGTGCTACTAGCGGGGGGTCCCTGGCGGATACGCAGTATTTT
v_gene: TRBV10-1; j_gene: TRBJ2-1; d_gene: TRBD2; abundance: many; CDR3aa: CASSEATSGGDNEQFF; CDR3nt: TGCGCCAGCAGTGAGGCAACTAGCGGGGGAGACAATGAGCAGTTCTTC
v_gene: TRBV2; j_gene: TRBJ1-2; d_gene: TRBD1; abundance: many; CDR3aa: CATVTQGANYGYTF; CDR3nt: TGTGCCACCGTAACCCAGGGGGCTAACTATGGCTACACCTTC
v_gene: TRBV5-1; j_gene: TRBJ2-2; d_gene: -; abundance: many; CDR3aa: CASSLSPGTGELFF; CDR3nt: TGCGCCAGCAGCTTATCGCCTGGGACCGGGGAGCTGTTTTTT
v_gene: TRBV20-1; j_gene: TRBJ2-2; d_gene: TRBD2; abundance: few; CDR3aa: CSALLAGGPTGELFF; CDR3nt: TGCAGTGCTTTGCTAGCGGGGGGCCCCACCGGGGAGCTGTTTTTT
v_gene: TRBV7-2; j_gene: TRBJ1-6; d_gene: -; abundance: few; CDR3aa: CASSRVVLLSSYNSPLHF; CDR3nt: TGTGCCAGCAGCCGGGTAGTACTGCTGAGCTCCTATAATTCACCCCTCCACTTT